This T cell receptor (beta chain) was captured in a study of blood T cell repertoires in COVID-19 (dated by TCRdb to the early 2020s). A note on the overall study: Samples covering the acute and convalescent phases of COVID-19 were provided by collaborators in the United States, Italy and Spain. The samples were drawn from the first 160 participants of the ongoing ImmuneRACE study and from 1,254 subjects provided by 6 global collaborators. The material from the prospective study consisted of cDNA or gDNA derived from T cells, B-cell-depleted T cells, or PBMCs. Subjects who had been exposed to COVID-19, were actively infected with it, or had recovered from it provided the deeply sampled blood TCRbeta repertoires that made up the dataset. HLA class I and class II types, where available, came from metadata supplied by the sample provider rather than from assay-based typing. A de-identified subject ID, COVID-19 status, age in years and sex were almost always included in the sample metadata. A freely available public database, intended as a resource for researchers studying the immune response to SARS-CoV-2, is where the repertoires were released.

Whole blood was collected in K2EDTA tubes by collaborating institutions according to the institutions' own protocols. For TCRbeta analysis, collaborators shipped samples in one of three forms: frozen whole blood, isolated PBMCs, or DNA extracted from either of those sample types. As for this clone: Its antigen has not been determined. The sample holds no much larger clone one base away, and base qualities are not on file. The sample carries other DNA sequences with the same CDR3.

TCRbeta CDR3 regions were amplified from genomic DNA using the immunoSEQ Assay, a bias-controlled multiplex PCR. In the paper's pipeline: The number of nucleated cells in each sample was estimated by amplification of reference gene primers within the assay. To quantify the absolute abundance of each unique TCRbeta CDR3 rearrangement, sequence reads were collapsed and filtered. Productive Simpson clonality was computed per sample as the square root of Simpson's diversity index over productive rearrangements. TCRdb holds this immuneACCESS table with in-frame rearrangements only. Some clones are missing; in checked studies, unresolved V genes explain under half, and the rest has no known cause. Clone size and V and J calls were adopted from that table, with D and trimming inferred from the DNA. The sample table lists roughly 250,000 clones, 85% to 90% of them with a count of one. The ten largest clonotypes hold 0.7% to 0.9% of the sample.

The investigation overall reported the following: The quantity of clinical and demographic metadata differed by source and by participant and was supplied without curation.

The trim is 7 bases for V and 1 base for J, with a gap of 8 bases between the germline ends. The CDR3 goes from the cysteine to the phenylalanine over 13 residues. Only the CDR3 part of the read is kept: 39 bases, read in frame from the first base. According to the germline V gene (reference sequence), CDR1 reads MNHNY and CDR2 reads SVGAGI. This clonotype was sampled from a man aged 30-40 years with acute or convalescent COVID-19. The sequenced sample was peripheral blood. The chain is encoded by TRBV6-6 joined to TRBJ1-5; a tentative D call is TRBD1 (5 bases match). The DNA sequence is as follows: TGTGCCAGCATGGGGGGAAGCAATCAGCCCCAGCATTTT. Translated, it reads CASMGGSNQPQHF.